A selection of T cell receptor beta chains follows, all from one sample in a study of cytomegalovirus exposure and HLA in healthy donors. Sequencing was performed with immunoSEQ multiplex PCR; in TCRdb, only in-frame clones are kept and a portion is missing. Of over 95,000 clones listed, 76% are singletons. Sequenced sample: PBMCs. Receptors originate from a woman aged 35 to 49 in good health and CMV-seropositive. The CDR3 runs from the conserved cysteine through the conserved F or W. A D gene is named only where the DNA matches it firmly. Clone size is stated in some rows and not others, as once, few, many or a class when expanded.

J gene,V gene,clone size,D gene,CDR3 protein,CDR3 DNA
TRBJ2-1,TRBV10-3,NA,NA,CAIRANREVINEQFF,TGTGCCATCAGAGCCAACAGGGAAGTGATCAATGAGCAGTTCTTC
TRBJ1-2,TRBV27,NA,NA,CASSFGGQPANYGYTF,TGTGCCAGCAGTTTCGGAGGCCAACCAGCTAACTATGGCTACACCTTC
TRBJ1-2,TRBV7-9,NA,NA,CASSSWEGGSDYTF,TGTGCCAGCAGCAGTTGGGAGGGAGGCAGTGACTACACCTTC
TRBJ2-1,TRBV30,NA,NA,CAWSRALSYNEQFF,TGTGCCTGGAGCAGGGCCCTTTCCTACAATGAGCAGTTCTTC
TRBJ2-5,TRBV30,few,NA,CAWSGGFSEAQETQYF,TGTGCCTGGAGTGGAGGCTTCTCTGAGGCCCAAGAGACCCAGTACTTC
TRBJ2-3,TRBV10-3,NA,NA,CAIGQGDTQYF,TGTGCCATCGGTCAGGGAGATACGCAGTATTTT
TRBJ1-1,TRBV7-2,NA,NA,CASSLAGRRNTEAFF,TGTGCCAGCAGCTTAGCGGGGCGGAGGAACACTGAAGCTTTCTTT
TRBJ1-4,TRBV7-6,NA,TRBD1,CASSLGDRGRLNEGKLFF,TGTGCCAGCAGCTTAGGGGACAGGGGGCGACTGAATGAAGGAAAACTGTTTTTT
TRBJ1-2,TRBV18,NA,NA,CASSTQGGYTF,TGTGCCAGCTCAACTCAGGGGGGCTACACCTTC
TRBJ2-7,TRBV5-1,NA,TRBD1,CASSGQGRGYEQYF,TGCGCCAGCAGCGGACAGGGTCGGGGGTACGAGCAGTACTTC
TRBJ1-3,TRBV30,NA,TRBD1,CAWSPDRGNTIYF,TGTGCCTGGAGTCCGGACAGGGGAAACACCATATATTTT
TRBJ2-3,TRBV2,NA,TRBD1,CASSLDRGGMDTQYF,TGTGCCAGCAGTCTTGACAGGGGTGGCATGGATACGCAGTATTTT
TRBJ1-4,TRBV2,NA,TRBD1,CASSLGQVLHEKLFF,TGTGCCAGCAGTCTCGGACAGGTTCTACATGAAAAACTGTTTTTT
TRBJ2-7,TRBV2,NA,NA,CASSLPGEQYF,TGTGCCAGCAGCCTCCCAGGCGAGCAGTACTTC
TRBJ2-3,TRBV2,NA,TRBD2,CASSESASGGADTQYF,TGTGCCAGCAGTGAAAGTGCTAGCGGGGGGGCAGATACGCAGTATTTT
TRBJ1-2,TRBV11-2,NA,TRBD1,CASSLEMEGAHGYTF,TGTGCCAGCAGCTTAGAAATGGAGGGGGCTCATGGCTACACCTTC
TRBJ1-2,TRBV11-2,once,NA,CASSLIAGPYGYTF,TGTGCCAGCAGCTTAATAGCAGGGCCCTATGGCTACACCTTC
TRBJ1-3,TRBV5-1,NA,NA,CASSLVTAGNTIYF,TGCGCCAGCAGCTTGGTTACAGCCGGAAACACCATATATTTT
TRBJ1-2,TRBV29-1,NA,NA,CSVEVGPAYGYTF,TGCAGCGTTGAAGTGGGGCCCGCCTATGGCTACACCTTC
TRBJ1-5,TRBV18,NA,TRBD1,CASSPRQGEQPQHF,TGTGCCAGCTCACCACGACAGGGGGAACAGCCCCAGCATTTT
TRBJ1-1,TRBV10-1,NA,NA,CASSEYLIPGPVGTEAFF,TGCGCCAGCAGTGAATATCTTATCCCGGGTCCAGTAGGCACTGAAGCTTTCTTT
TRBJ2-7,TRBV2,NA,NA,CASIVEPF,TGTGCCAGCATAGTAGAACCTTTC
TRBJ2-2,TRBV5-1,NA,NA,CASSLARAGGELFF,TGCGCCAGCAGCTTGGCCAGGGCCGGGGGGGAGCTGTTTTTT
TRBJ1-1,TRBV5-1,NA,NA,CASTEQGGETEAFF,TGCGCCAGCACCGAACAGGGTGGAGAAACTGAAGCTTTCTTT
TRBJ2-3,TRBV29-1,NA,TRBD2,CSVGGAGGRTDTQYF,TGCAGCGTTGGAGGAGCGGGGGGGAGGACAGATACGCAGTATTTT
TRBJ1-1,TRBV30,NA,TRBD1,CAWTSSDRVRTEAFF,TGTGCCTGGACCAGCTCCGACAGGGTGAGGACTGAAGCTTTCTTT